This T cell receptor (beta chain) is from a study of chemoradiotherapy in HPV16-positive cancers. Looking at the study overall: Candidate HPV-specific clones and shared TCR motifs came from a couple of HPV16-positive patients. Findings of the study overall: Candidate HPV-specific clones and E7-related TCR motifs grew in tumor during treatment.

Over chemoradiotherapy, repertoires were sampled more than once. TCRdb's copy holds only in-frame clones and misses some; the assay was immunoSEQ multiplex PCR. The table records fewer than 40,000 clones, around four fifths of them present only once. As to this clone: Its target is unknown.

CDR3 length: 13 residues. Between the trimmed V and J ends, which lost 7 bases and 0 bases, there was a span of 9 bases. Germline values: CDR1 SEHNR, CDR2 FQNEAQ (reference sequence). The chain uses TRBV7-9 and TRBJ1-1; the D is unclear. This clonotype was sampled from a human donor with HPV-associated anogenital cancer. The sample was blood, taken from a patient who underwent chemoradiotherapy. CDR3: CASKGGVNTEAFF. CDR3 coding DNA: TGTGCCAGCAAGGGCGGCGTGAACACTGAAGCTTTCTTT.